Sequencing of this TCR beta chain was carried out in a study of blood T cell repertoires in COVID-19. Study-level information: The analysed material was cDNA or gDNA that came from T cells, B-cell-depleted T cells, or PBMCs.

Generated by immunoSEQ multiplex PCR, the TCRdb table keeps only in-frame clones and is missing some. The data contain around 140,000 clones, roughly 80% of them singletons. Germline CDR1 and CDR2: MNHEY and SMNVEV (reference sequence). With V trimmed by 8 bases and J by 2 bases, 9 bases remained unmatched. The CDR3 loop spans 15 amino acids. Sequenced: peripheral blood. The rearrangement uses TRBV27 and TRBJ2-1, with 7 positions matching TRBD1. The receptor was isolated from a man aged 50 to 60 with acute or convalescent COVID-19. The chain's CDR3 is CASGLRDSTYNEQFF. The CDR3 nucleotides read TGTGCCAGCGGGCTCCGGGACAGTACCTACAATGAGCAGTTCTTC.